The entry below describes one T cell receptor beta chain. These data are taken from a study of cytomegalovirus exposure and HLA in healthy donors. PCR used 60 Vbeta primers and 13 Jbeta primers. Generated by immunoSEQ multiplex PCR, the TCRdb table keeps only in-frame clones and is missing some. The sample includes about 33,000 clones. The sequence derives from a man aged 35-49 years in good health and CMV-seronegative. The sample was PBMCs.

CDR3 region: CASSVLAGVGDTQYF. The CDR3 region has the DNA TGCGCCAGCAGCGTCTTAGCGGGAGTTGGAGATACGCAGTATTTT. V gene TRBV5-1 combines with J gene TRBJ2-3, with TRBD2 matching over 9 bases. The CDR3 loop spans 15 amino acids. The germline CDR1 and CDR2 sequences are SGHRS and YFSETQ. With V trimmed by 4 bases and J by 5 bases, 8 bases remained unmatched.